These 26 T cell receptor beta chains were all obtained from the same sample, sequenced in a study of cytomegalovirus exposure and HLA in healthy donors. Use of 60 Vbeta and 13 Jbeta primers characterized the PCR. Some clones are missing from TCRdb's copy, which holds only in-frame ones; the method was immunoSEQ multiplex PCR. The table shows 200,000 or so clones, with more than 75% occurring only once. Sample: PBMCs. The receptors come from a woman in her 50s in good health and CMV-seropositive.

Details on this clone: A junction end diverges from the germline sequence, so it may reflect a read error. The chain combines TRBV6-1 with TRBJ2-4; the match to TRBD2 covers 9 bases. CDR1 and CDR2 from the germline V gene are MNHNS and SASEGT. The CDR3 runs 13 residues. The CDR3 here is CASRASGNNSQYF. CDR3 nucleotide sequence: TGTGCCAGCAGGGCTAGCGGGAATAACAGTCAGTACTTC.

The chain recombines TRBV5-6 with TRBJ2-2, with D tentatively TRBD2 (6 bases). There are 14 residues in the CDR3. The V end lost 0 bases, the J end lost 5 bases, and 8 bases lay between the germline ends. From germline, CDR1 is SGHDT and CDR2 YYEEEE. For the CDR3, the DNA is TGTGCCAGCAGCTTGGCGGGGGTGACCGGGGAGCTGTTTTTT. Its protein product is CASSLAGVTGELFF.

The chain has TRBV28 and TRBJ2-5, with 8 bases that match TRBD1. The CDR3 has 16 residues. Losses at the gene ends were 4 bases for V and 5 bases for J; bases not matched to a gene: 12. Germline V gene lookup returns CDR1 MDHEN and CDR2 SYDVKM. The CDR3 DNA follows: TGTGCCAGCAGTTCTGCGGAAGCCAGGGGGCGGGAGACCCAGTACTTC. It is translated as CASSSAEARGRETQYF. Based on the CDR3 plus reference TRBV28 and TRBJ2-5, the full variable domain is DVKVTQSSRYLVKRTGEKVFLECVQDMDHENMFWYRQDPGLGLRLIYFSYDVKMKEKGDIPEGYSVSREKKERFSLILESASTNQTSMYLCASSSAEARGRETQYFGPGTRLLVL.

This clone was seen more than once but under ten times. The chain is built from TRBV9 and TRBJ1-3, with 8 bases matching TRBD1. Germline values: CDR1 SGDLS, CDR2 YYNGEE. The CDR3 loop spans 15 amino acids. The J segment lost 2 bases and the V segment lost 3 bases, leaving 4 bases of the junction unmatched. The CDR3 coding sequence is TGTGCCAGCAGCGCCGGACAGGGTACTGGAAACACCATATATTTT. Translation gives CASSAGQGTGNTIYF. The variable domain in full, with the rest retrieved from reference TRBV9 and TRBJ1-3, is DSGVTQTPKHLITATGQRVTLRCSPRSGDLSVYWYQQSLDQGLQFLIQYYNGEERAKGNILERFSAQQFPDLHSELNLSSLELGDSALYFCASSAGQGTGNTIYFGEGSWLTVV.

This clone appeared a few times. V usage is TRBV30 and J usage is TRBJ2-3; TRBD2 agrees at 12 bases. V dropped 3 bases and J dropped 4; count of bases not matched to a gene: 2. CDR3 size: 14 residues. CDR1 and CDR2 (germline): GTSNPN, SVGIG (reference sequence). The chain's CDR3 is CAWRLAGGADTQYF. The CDR3 DNA reads as TGTGCCTGGAGACTAGCGGGAGGAGCAGATACGCAGTATTTT.

Here the CDR3 DNA reads TGTGCCAGCAGTTCCAGGGGGTACGGCAATCAGCCCCAGCATTTT. It is translated as CASSSRGYGNQPQHF. This chain uses TRBV2 with TRBJ1-5; 7 bases match TRBD1. V gave up 5 bases and J gave up 2 bases; unmatched junction bases: 6. The germline CDR1 and CDR2 sequences are SNHLY and FYNNEI. The CDR3 is made up of 15 amino acids.

The chain joins TRBV15 to TRBJ2-7, with TRBD1 as a possible D gene (6 bases). The CDR3 extends over 15 amino acids. CDR1 and CDR2 from the germline V gene are LNHNV and YYDKDF (reference sequence). Trimming cost V 2 bases and J 7 bases, with 18 bases left between them. The CDR3 DNA reads TGTGCCACCAGCAGATCTACAGGGTCTCTATGGGAGCAGTACTTC. Amino acid sequence: CATSRSTGSLWEQYF.

The chain is built from TRBV28 and TRBJ2-3; 11 nucleotides match TRBD1. The CDR3 runs 14 residues. Germline V CDR1 and CDR2: MDHEN, SYDVKM. J gave up 4 bases and V 8 bases, and 5 bases lay outside the gene matches. CDR3 sequence: CASWGQGVADTQYF. In DNA, the CDR3 is TGTGCCAGCTGGGGACAGGGGGTAGCAGATACGCAGTATTTT.

V usage is TRBV5-1 and J usage is TRBJ2-3, with TRBD1 matching over 7 bases. The trim removed 4 bases at V and 2 bases at J, leaving 7 bases unmatched. This CDR3 spans 15 amino acids. Germline loops: CDR1 SGHRS, CDR2 YFSETQ. In DNA, the CDR3 is TGCGCCAGCAGCCAGACAGGGAACCTCACAGATACGCAGTATTTT. Amino acid sequence: CASSQTGNLTDTQYF.

The chain uses TRBV7-8 and TRBJ2-3, with no clear D. This CDR3 spans 17 amino acids. V lost 5 bases to trimming and J lost 2 bases, with 20 bases between them. The germline V gene encodes CDR1 SGHVS and CDR2 FQNEAQ. The DNA for the CDR3 is TGTGCCAGCAGCCCACGGAAAGCCCTAGGTGCCACAGATACGCAGTATTTT. This codes for CASSPRKALGATDTQYF.

The J gene is TRBJ1-5, the V gene TRBV30; D is ambiguous. The V end was cut by 3 bases, the J end by 5 bases, with 8 bases between. This CDR3 is 12 amino acids long. The germline V gene encodes CDR1 GTSNPN and CDR2 SVGIG (reference sequence). CDR3 nucleotides: TGTGCCTGGAGCAGTGGTGATCAGCCCCAGCATTTT. Translated, it gives CAWSSGDQPQHF.

This clone was detected a few times. The rearrangement uses TRBV11-3 and TRBJ1-1; 8 positions match TRBD1. Germline V lookup: CDR1 SGHNT, CDR2 YENEEA. V was clipped by 5 bases and J by 2 bases; unmatched bases: 1. The CDR3 covers 13 residues. CDR3 nucleotide sequence: TGTGCCAGCAGCGACAGGGGCAACACTGAAGCTTTCTTT. It encodes CASSDRGNTEAFF. The variable domain in full, with the rest retrieved from reference TRBV11-3 and TRBJ1-1, is EAGVVQSPRYKIIEKKQPVAFWCNPISGHNTLYWYLQNLGQGPELLIRYENEEAVDDSQLPKDRFSAERLKGVDSTLKIQPAELGDSAVYLCASSDRGNTEAFFGQGTRLTVV.

This rearrangement joins TRBV19 to TRBJ2-2; maybe TRBD2 (6 bases). Per germline, CDR1 LNHDA and CDR2 SQIVND (reference sequence). With 0 bases removed from V and 4 bases from J, the gap between germline ends came to 6 bases. The CDR3 is 14 amino acids. The CDR3 region has the DNA TGTGCCAGTAGTATAGAGGGGGGCACCGGGGAGCTGTTTTTT. Amino acids: CASSIEGGTGELFF.

This chain uses TRBV5-6 with TRBJ1-5, with D maybe TRBD1 (6 bases). The germline gives CDR1 SGHDT, CDR2 YYEEEE. The CDR3 extends over 16 amino acids. With 4 bases removed from V and 5 bases from J, the gap between germline ends came to 19 bases. The CDR3 is CASSDNGGGPYQPQHF. CDR3 coding DNA: TGTGCCAGCAGCGATAATGGGGGGGGCCCCTATCAGCCCCAGCATTTT.

Worth noting for this clone: At one of its ends the junction is not consistent with the germline gene, which may arise from a read error. This sequence joins TRBV7-9 and TRBJ1-4; 8 bases fit TRBD1. The CDR3 runs 15 residues. Germline V gene data show CDR1 as SEHNR and CDR2 as FQNEAQ (reference sequence). For the CDR3, the DNA is TGTTCCAGCAGCTTAGGACAGGGTACTAATGAAAAACTGTTTTTT. Its protein is CSSSLGQGTNEKLFF.

V usage is TRBV27 and J usage is TRBJ2-3; the match to TRBD1 covers 10 bases. Per the germline V gene, CDR1 is MNHEY and CDR2 is SMNVEV (reference sequence). The CDR3 spans 16 residues. V was pared by 6 bases and J by 3 bases, with 9 bases of the junction left unmatched. CDR3 region: CASSQGQGRFTDTQYF. In nucleotides, the CDR3 is TGTGCCAGCAGCCAGGGACAGGGGAGGTTTACAGATACGCAGTATTTT.

This clone occurred a few times. The J gene is TRBJ1-2, the V gene TRBV2; TRBD1 matches at 9 bases. The CDR3 has 15 residues. Trimming at V came to 5 bases and at J to 4 bases, leaving 8 bases not matched to a gene. Germline assignment: CDR1 SNHLY and CDR2 FYNNEI. The CDR3 DNA reads as TGTGCCAGCAGTCGAGACGGACAGGGGATCTATGGCTACACCTTC. It specifies CASSRDGQGIYGYTF.

A word on this clone: Mismatch with germline at one junction end may stem from a read error. The rearrangement links TRBV7-9 to TRBJ1-2; tentative D call: TRBD1 (6 bases). There are 11 residues in the CDR3. Germline V gene sequence: CDR1 SEHNR, CDR2 FQNEAQ (reference sequence). The CDR3 spells CSSGRGYGYTF. The CDR3 DNA reads TGTTCCAGCGGTAGGGGGTATGGCTACACCTTC.

The J gene is TRBJ2-3, the V gene TRBV2; 7 bases are a match to TRBD1. The CDR3 runs to 14 residues. V dropped 7 bases and J dropped 1; count of bases not matched to a gene: 5. Germline V gene lookup returns CDR1 SNHLY and CDR2 FYNNEI. In DNA form, the CDR3 reads TGTGCCAGCAATAGACAGGGAGGCACAGATACGCAGTATTTT. This gives the protein CASNRQGGTDTQYF.

The chain joins TRBV9 to TRBJ2-7; 13 nucleotides align to TRBD2. The CDR3 is 15 residues long. Germline CDR1 SGDLS, CDR2 YYNGEE. V was clipped by 0 bases and J by 5 bases; unmatched bases: 2. The CDR3 coding sequence is TGTGCCAGCAGCGTAGCCGGACTAGCGGGGGACGAGCAGTACTTC. Translation gives CASSVAGLAGDEQYF.

The chain is built from TRBV7-8 and TRBJ1-2; 8 bases are shared with TRBD1. The J segment lost 2 bases and the V segment lost 5 bases, leaving 4 bases of the junction unmatched. The CDR3 extends over 14 amino acids. Germline loops: CDR1 SGHVS, CDR2 FQNEAQ. The CDR3 bases are TGTGCCAGCAGCCTACGACAGGGGAACTATGGCTACACCTTC. Translated: CASSLRQGNYGYTF.

The CDR3 spells CAIARDSNQPQHF. The DNA for the CDR3 is TGTGCCATCGCCCGGGACAGTAATCAGCCCCAGCATTTT. The rearrangement joins TRBV28 to TRBJ1-5, with 7 bases matching TRBD1. The CDR3 is made up of 13 amino acids. V trimming: 10 bases; J trimming: 4 bases; junction bases outside the gene matches: 7. Germline V gives CDR1 MDHEN, CDR2 SYDVKM. Based on the CDR3 plus reference TRBV28 and TRBJ1-5, the full variable domain is DVKVTQSSRYLVKRTGEKVFLECVQDMDHENMFWYRQDPGLGLRLIYFSYDVKMKEKGDIPEGYSVSREKKERFSLILESASTNQTSMYLCAIARDSNQPQHFGDGTRLSIL.

The chain is built from TRBV4-1 and TRBJ2-3; the match to TRBD1 covers 9 bases. Germline trimming cut 4 bases from V and 0 bases from J; bases unmatched to any gene: 2. The CDR3 contains 15 residues. The germline CDR1 and CDR2 sequences are MGHRA and YSYEKL. CDR3 sequence (DNA): TGCGCCAGCAGCCTCGGACAGGGGAGCACAGATACGCAGTATTTT. This encodes CASSLGQGSTDTQYF.

The rearrangement uses TRBV4-2 and TRBJ1-2; TRBD1 might be the D (5 bases). The CDR3 totals 12 residues. Germline V lookup: CDR1 LGHNA, CDR2 YNFKEQ. Deletions cut 0 bases from V and 8 bases from J, with 7 bases between. CDR3 in amino acids: CASSQDRVGYTF. As DNA, the CDR3 is TGTGCCAGCAGCCAAGACAGGGTCGGCTACACCTTC.

This rearrangement joins TRBV15 to TRBJ2-7, with 10 bases lining up with TRBD1. J gave up 7 bases and V 2 bases, and 14 bases lay outside the gene matches. The germline V gene has CDR1 LNHNV and CDR2 YYDKDF (reference sequence). This CDR3 comprises 17 residues. As DNA, the CDR3 is TGTGCCACCAGCAGACCGCCGGGACAGGGGTTCTCTAAGGAGCAGTACTTC. This encodes CATSRPPGQGFSKEQYF.

The chain couples TRBV19 to TRBJ2-5, with D maybe TRBD2 (6 bases). TRBJ2-7 matches the DNA end more closely, so the J call is doubtful. The CDR3 is 14 residues long. Per the germline V gene, CDR1 is LNHDA and CDR2 is SQIVND (reference sequence). In nucleotides, the CDR3 is TGTGCCAGTAGTGTCGGGACTCTTCCCCTCGAGCAGTACTTC. Translating gives CASSVGTLPLEQYF.